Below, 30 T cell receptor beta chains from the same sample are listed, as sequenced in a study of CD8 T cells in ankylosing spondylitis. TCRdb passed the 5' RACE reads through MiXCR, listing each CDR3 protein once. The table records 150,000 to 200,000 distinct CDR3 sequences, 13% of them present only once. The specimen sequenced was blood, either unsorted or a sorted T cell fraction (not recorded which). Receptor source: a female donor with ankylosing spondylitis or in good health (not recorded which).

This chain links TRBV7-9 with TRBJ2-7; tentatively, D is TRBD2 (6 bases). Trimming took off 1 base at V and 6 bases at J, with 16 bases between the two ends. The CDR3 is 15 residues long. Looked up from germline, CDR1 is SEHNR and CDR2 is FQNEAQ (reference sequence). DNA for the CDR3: TGTGCCAGCAGCTTAGAGGGAGGTGCGGTCCCCGAGCAGTACTTC. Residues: CASSLEGGAVPEQYF.

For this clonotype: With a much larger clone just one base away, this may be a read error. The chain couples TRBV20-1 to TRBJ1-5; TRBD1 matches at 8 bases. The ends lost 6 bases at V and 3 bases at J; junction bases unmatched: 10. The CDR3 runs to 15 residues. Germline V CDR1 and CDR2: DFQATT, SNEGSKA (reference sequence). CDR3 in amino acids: CSARHRGGINQPQHF. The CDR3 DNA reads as TGCAGTGCACGACACAGGGGGGGAATCAATCAGCCCCAGCATTTT.

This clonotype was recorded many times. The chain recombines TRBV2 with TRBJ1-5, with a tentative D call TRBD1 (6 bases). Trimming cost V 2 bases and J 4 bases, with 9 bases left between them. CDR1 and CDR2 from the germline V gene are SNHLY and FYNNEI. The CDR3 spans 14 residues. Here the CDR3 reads CASSERGTNQPQHF. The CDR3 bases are TGTGCCAGCAGTGAAAGGGGGACAAATCAGCCCCAGCATTTT.

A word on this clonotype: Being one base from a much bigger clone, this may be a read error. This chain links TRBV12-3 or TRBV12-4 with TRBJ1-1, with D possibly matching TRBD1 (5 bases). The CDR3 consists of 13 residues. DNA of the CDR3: TGTGTCAGCCAACTATGGGGGGGCACTGAAGCTTTCTTT. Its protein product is CVSQLWGGTEAFF.

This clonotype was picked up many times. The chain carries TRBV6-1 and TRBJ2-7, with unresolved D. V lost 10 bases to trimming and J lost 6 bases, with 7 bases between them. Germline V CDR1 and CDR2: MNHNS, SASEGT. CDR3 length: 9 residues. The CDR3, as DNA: TGTGCCATCAACATCGAGCAGTACTTC. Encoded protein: CAINIEQYF.

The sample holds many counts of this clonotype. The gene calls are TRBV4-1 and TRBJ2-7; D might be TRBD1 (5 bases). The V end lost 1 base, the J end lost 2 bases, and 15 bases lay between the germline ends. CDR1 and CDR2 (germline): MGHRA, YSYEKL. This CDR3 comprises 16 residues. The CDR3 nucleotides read TGCGCCAGCAGCCAAGTAGGCAGGGCTATCACCTACGAGCAGTACTTC. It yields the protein CASSQVGRAITYEQYF.

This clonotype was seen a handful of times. In DNA form, the CDR3 reads TGTGCCAGCAGCGTTGGGACTAGCGGGATCAATGAGCAGTTCTTC. Translating gives CASSVGTSGINEQFF. This rearrangement joins TRBV7-2 to TRBJ2-1; the match to TRBD2 covers 13 bases. This CDR3 contains 15 residues. CDR1 is SGHTA, CDR2 FQGNSA, per germline. With 5 bases clipped from V and 6 bases from J, the junction kept 4 bases outside the gene matches.

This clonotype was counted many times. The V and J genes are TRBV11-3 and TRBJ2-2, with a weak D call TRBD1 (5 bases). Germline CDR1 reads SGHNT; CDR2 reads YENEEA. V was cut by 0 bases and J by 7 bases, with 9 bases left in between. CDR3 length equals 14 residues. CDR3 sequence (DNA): TGTGCCAGCAGCTTAGAGGGGCCTAGCGGGGAGCTGTTTTTT. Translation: CASSLEGPSGELFF.

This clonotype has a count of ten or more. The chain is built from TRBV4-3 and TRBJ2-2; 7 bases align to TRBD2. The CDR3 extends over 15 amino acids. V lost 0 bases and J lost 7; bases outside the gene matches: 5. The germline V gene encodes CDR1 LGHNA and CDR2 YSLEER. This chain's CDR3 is CASSQEGGRGGELFF. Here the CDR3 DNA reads TGCGCCAGCAGCCAAGAAGGCGGGAGAGGCGGGGAGCTGTTTTTT.

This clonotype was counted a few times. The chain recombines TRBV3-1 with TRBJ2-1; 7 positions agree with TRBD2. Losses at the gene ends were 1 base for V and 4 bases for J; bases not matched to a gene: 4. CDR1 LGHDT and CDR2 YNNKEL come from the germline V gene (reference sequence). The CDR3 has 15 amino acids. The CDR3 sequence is CASSQVLAAYNEQFF. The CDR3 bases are TGTGCCAGCAGCCAAGTTCTAGCGGCTTACAATGAGCAGTTCTTC.

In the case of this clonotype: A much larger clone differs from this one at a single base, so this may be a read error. The CDR3 DNA follows: TGCGCCAGCAGCTTTACAGGGCGGCATGCCTCCTACAATGAGCAGTTCTTC. Protein: CASSFTGRHASYNEQFF. This chain uses TRBV5-1 with TRBJ2-1, with a tentative D call TRBD1 (6 bases). The V gene lost 2 bases and the J gene lost 0 bases, with 15 bases spanning the gap. CDR1 is SGHRS and CDR2 is YFSETQ in the germline V gene. The CDR3 runs to 17 residues.

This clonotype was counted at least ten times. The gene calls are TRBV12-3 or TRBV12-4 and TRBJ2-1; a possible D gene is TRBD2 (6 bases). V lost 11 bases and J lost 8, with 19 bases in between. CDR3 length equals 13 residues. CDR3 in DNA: TGTGCCGTGCGCGGGGCTAGCAAGGATGAGCAGTTCTTC. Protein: CAVRGASKDEQFF.

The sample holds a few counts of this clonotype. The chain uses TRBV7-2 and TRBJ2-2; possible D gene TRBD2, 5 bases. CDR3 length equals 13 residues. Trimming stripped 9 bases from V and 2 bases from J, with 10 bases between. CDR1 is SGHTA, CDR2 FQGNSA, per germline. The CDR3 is CASTGLNTGELFF. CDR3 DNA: TGTGCCAGTACGGGGTTAAACACCGGGGAGCTGTTTTTT.

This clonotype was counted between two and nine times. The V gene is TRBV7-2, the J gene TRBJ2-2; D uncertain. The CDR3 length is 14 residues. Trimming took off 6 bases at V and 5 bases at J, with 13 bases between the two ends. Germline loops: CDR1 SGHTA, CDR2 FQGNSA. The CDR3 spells CASSPATKTGELFF. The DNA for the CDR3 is TGTGCCAGCAGTCCCGCTACTAAGACCGGGGAGCTGTTTTTT.

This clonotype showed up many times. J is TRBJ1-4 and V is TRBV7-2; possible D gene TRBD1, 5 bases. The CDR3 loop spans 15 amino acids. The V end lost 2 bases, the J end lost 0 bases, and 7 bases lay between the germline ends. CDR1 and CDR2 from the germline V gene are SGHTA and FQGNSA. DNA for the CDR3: TGTGCCAGCAGCTTATCGGGGGCAACTAATGAAAAACTGTTTTTT. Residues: CASSLSGATNEKLFF.

CDR3 sequence (DNA): TGTGCCAGCAGCTTACAGGTTGCAGCCTCCTACAATGAGCAGTTCTTC. It encodes CASSLQVAASYNEQFF. The chain has TRBV7-2 and TRBJ2-1; D is ambiguous. CDR1 and CDR2 (germline): SGHTA, FQGNSA. The length of the CDR3 is 16 residues. V gave up 2 bases and J gave up 0 bases, with 11 bases separating them.

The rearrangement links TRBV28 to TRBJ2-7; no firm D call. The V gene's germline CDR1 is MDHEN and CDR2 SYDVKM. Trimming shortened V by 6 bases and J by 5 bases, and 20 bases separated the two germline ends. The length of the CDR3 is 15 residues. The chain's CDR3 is CASSPSYPGSNEQYF. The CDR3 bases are TGTGCCAGCAGCCCCTCCTACCCGGGCTCTAACGAGCAGTACTTC.

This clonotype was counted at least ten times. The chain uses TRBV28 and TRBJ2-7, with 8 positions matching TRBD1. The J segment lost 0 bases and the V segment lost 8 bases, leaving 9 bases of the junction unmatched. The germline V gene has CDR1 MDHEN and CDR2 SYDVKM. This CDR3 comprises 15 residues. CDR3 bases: TGTGCCAGCGGGGGGACAGGCGCTTTCTCCTACGAGCAGTACTTC. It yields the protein CASGGTGAFSYEQYF. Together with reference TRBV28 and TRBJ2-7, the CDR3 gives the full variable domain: DVKVTQSSRYLVKRTGEKVFLECVQDMDHENMFWYRQDPGLGLRLIYFSYDVKMKEKGDIPEGYSVSREKKERFSLILESASTNQTSMYLCASGGTGAFSYEQYFGPGTRLTVT.

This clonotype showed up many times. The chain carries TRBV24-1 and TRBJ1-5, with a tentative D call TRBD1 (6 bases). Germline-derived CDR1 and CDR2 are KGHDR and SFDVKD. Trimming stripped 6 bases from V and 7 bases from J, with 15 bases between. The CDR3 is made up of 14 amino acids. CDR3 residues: CATSRGGVGQPQHF. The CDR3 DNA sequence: TGTGCCACCAGTAGAGGGGGAGTCGGGCAGCCCCAGCATTTT.

CDR3 sequence: CASSEWRGQGSSGNYEQYF. In DNA, the CDR3 is TGTGCCAGCAGCGAGTGGAGGGGACAAGGCTCTTCAGGCAACTACGAGCAGTACTTC. This chain uses TRBV9 with TRBJ2-7; the D gene could be TRBD1 or TRBD2 (6 bases each). Between the trimmed V and J ends, which lost 3 bases and 3 bases, there was a span of 28 bases. The germline V gene has CDR1 SGDLS and CDR2 YYNGEE. The CDR3 sequence is 19 residues long.

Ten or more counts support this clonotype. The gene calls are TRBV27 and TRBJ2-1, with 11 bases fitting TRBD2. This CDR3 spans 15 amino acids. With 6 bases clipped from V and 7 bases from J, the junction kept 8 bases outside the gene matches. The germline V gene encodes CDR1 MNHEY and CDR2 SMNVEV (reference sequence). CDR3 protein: CASSRLAGSLNEQFF. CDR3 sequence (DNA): TGTGCCAGCAGCCGACTAGCGGGAAGCTTAAATGAGCAGTTCTTC.

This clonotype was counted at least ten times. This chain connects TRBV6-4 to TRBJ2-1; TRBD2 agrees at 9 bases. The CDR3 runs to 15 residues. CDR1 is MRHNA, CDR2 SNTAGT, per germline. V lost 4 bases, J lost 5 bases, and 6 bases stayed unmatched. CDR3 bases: TGTGCCAGCAGTGGAATAGCGGGAGCAAACAATGAGCAGTTCTTC. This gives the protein CASSGIAGANNEQFF.

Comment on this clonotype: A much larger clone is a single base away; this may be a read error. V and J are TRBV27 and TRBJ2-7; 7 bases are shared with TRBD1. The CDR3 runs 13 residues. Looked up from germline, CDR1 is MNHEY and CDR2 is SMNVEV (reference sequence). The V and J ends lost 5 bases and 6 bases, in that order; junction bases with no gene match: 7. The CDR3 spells CASSRGTVGEQYF. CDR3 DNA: TGTGCCAGCAGTAGGGGGACAGTGGGCGAGCAGTACTTC.

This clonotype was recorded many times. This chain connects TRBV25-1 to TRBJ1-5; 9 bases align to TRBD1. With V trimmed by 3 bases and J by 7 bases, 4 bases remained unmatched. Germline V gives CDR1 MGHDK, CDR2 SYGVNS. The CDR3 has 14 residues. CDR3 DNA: TGTGCCAGCAGTGAGGGACAGGGAAGGCAGCCCCAGCATTTT. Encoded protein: CASSEGQGRQPQHF.

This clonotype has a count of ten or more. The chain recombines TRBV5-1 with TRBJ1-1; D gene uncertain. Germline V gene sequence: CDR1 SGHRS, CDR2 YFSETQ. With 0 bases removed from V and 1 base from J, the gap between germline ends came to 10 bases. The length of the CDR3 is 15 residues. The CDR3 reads CASSLEVLGNTEAFF. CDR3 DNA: TGCGCCAGCAGCTTGGAAGTTTTGGGGAACACTGAAGCTTTCTTT.

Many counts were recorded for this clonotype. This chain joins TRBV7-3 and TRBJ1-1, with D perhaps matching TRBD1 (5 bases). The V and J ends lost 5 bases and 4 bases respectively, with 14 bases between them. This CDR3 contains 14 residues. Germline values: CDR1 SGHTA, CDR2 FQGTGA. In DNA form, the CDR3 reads TGTGCCAGCAGCCCCCAGGGTCTGGTCACTGAAGCTTTCTTT. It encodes CASSPQGLVTEAFF.

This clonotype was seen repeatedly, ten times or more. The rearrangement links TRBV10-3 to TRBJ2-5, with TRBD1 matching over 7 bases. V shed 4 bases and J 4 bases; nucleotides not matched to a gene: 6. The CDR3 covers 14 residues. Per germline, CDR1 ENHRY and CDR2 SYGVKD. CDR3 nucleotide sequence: TGTGCCATCAGTGTGACAGGGATGGGAGAGACCCAGTACTTC. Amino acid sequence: CAISVTGMGETQYF.

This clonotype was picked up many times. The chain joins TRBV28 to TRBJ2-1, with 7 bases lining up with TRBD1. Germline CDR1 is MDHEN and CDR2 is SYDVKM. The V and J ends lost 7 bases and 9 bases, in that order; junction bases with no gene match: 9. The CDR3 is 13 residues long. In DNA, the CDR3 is TGTGCCAGCACGATGACAGGGTCGGCTGAGCAGTTCTTC. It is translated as CASTMTGSAEQFF. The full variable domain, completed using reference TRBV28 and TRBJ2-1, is DVKVTQSSRYLVKRTGEKVFLECVQDMDHENMFWYRQDPGLGLRLIYFSYDVKMKEKGDIPEGYSVSREKKERFSLILESASTNQTSMYLCASTMTGSAEQFFGPGTRLTVL.

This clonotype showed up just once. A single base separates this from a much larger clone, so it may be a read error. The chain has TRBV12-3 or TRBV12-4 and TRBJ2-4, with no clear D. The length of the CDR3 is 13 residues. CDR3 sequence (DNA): TGTGCCAGCAGGCCAACGGGCGCGAACATTCAGTGCTTC. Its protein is CASRPTGANIQCF.

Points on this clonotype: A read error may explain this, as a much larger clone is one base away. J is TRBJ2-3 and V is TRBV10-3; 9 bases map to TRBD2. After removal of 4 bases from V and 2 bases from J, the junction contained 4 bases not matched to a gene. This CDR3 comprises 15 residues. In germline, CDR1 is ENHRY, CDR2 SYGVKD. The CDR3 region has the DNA TGTGCCATCAGTGGGCTAGCGGGACCCACAGATACGCAGTATTTT. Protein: CAISGLAGPTDTQYF.